Listed below are T cell receptor beta chains from one sample, sequenced in a study of control samples from healthy donors and cancer patients. Profiled with immunoSEQ multiplex PCR; TCRdb holds only in-frame clones, not every one. The data hold tens of thousands of clones, with about 81% observed a single time. Sequenced input: PBMCs. Receptor source: a man in his 70s with lung cancer. Both conserved end residues are part of each CDR3.

v_gene,j_gene,CDR3aa
TRBV9,TRBJ2-1,CASSVAGTSGGAYNEQFF
TRBV15,TRBJ2-1,CATSRDLASSYNEQFF
TRBV18,TRBJ2-3,CASSPGGTDTQYF
TRBV5-6,TRBJ1-4,CASSSPYDGTAAREKLFF
TRBV4-2,TRBJ2-7,CASSQDSQVATGQYF
TRBV19,TRBJ1-2,CASSINGGSYGYTF
TRBV18,TRBJ2-2,CASSPPLGASGELFF
TRBV6-2/TRBV6-3,TRBJ1-5,CASSLRQPGTVSNQPQHF
TRBV28,TRBJ2-7,CASRTGQSSYEQYF
TRBV28,TRBJ1-2,CASSLFQGFGGGYTF
TRBV4-2,TRBJ2-5,CASSQAGLAGGGETQYF
TRBV11-2,TRBJ2-3,CASSLVRSDTQYF
TRBV4-3,TRBJ1-5,CASSQETGENQPQHF
TRBV14,TRBJ1-3,CASSQDTGRFSGNTIYF
TRBV6-2/TRBV6-3,TRBJ2-1,CASSYWDEQFF
TRBV7-3,TRBJ1-2,CASSLTGRSPHGYTF
TRBV4-3,TRBJ2-1,CASSQDAGGAYNEQFF
TRBV15,TRBJ1-3,CATSREGGRSSGNTIYF
TRBV7-3,TRBJ2-6,CASSWGQGIGGANVLTF
TRBV5-6,TRBJ1-5,CASSLDRGRGSNQPQHF
TRBV18,TRBJ1-2,CASSPRNSDGYTF
TRBV19,TRBJ1-1,CASSIKGQGLMNTEAFF
TRBV3-1/TRBV3-2,TRBJ2-3,CASSQGIGDTDTQYF
TRBV15,TRBJ2-6,CATSRDHVSGANVLTF
TRBV10-1,TRBJ2-7,CASSESRYEQYF
TRBV6-2/TRBV6-3,TRBJ1-5,CASSPGDTDQPQHF
TRBV6-5,TRBJ2-7,CASSYGRNPGAEQYF
TRBV19,TRBJ2-2,CASSIVRQLNTGELFF
TRBV7-2,TRBJ2-7,CASSLGGPTGPEQYF
TRBV11-3,TRBJ2-2,CASSSGAGPGTGELFF
TRBV5-1,TRBJ2-3,CASSLTSGVADTQYF
TRBV5-1,TRBJ2-7,CASSLGSGGASYEQYF
TRBV24-1,TRBJ2-1,CATRSSNEQFF
TRBV21-1,TRBJ2-3,CASSTPRNNTQYF
TRBV10-1,TRBJ1-1,CASSDRGSGAFF
TRBV5-1,TRBJ1-1,CASRDWGRNTEAFF
TRBV19,TRBJ2-7,CASSTRGQGIYEQYF
TRBV5-1,TRBJ2-2,CASSSLVPLSTGRGTGELFF
TRBV5-1,TRBJ1-2,CASSLVGDGYTF
TRBV27,TRBJ1-5,CASSKGGNQPQHF
TRBV19,TRBJ2-7,CASSIGLNYEQYF
TRBV3-1/TRBV3-2,TRBJ1-4,CASSYHSSRANEKLFF
TRBV6-5,TRBJ1-2,CASSYSTGEYGYTF
TRBV3-1/TRBV3-2,TRBJ2-7,CASRQGGGRPYEQYF
TRBV15,TRBJ1-6,CATSRAAGSTSPLHF
TRBV6-6,TRBJ1-4,CASSDPRVGEKLFF
TRBV2,TRBJ1-1,CASKDLRDRGWRGTEAFF
TRBV27,TRBJ1-6,CASSSSGTVSSYNSPLHF
TRBV6-6,TRBJ1-2,CASSYSGDGNYGYTF
TRBV5-1,TRBJ1-6,CASSLESESDDSPLHF
TRBV7-3,TRBJ2-2,CASSLTSGELFF
TRBV5-1,TRBJ2-3,CASSLAEIRGGDTQYF
TRBV2,TRBJ1-5,CASSRQAHSNQPQHF
TRBV9,TRBJ1-2,CASSASIRDYGYTF
TRBV12-5,TRBJ1-2,CASGLDSGYTF
TRBV4-3,TRBJ2-1,CASSQGRGLAGGRDNEQFF
TRBV5-6,TRBJ1-1,CASSFSGGEEEAFF
TRBV28,TRBJ2-7,CASSPFPGGSRSYEQYF
TRBV4-2,TRBJ2-2,CASSQDKGTTNTGELFF